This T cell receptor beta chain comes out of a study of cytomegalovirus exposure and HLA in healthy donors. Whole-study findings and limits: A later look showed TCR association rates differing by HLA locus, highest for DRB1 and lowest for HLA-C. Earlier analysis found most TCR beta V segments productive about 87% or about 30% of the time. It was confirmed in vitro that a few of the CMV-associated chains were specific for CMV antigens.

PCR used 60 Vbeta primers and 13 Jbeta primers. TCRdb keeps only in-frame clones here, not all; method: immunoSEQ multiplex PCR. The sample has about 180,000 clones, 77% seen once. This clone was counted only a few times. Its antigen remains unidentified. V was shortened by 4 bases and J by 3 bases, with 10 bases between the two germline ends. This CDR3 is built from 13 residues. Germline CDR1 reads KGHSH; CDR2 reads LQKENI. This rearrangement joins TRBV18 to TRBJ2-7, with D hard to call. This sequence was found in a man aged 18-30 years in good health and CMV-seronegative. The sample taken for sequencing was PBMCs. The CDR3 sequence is CASSLAVGYEQYF. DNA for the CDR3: TGTGCCAGCTCACTCGCGGTGGGCTACGAGCAGTACTTC.